Below, 19 T cell receptor beta chains from the same sample are listed, as sequenced in a study of long-term antiretroviral therapy in people with HIV. Sequencing used immunoSEQ v3.0 at survey level. Produced via immunoSEQ multiplex PCR; TCRdb's table is partial and in-frame only. The data contain some 14,000 clones, roughly 80% of them singletons. The sample consisted of unsorted PBMCs, taken just before starting antiretroviral therapy. Receptor source: a man in his forties with HIV.

The genes are TRBV27 and TRBJ2-3, with D possibly matching TRBD2 (5 bases). The V gene lost 3 bases and the J gene lost 3 bases, with 13 bases spanning the gap. Germline CDR1 and CDR2: MNHEY and SMNVEV (reference sequence). CDR3 length: 15 amino acids. The CDR3 loop is CASSLVRTGTDTQYF. The CDR3 DNA follows: TGTGCCAGCAGTTTGGTGAGGACGGGGACAGATACGCAGTATTTT.

The count of this clone is one. Here the CDR3 DNA reads TGTGCCAGCAGCGTAGCCAGGGAGGGTTCACCCCTCCACTTT. Its translation: CASSVAREGSPLHF. This sequence joins TRBV9 and TRBJ1-6; D may be TRBD1 (5 bases). The CDR3 is made up of 14 amino acids. Germline loops: CDR1 SGDLS, CDR2 YYNGEE. Trimming pared 0 bases from V and 9 bases from J, leaving 10 bases between.

The V and J genes are TRBV6-1 and TRBJ2-7, with 9 bases fitting TRBD1. The junction had 6 bases not matched to a gene; V was cut back by 6 bases and J by 3 bases. CDR3 length: 14 amino acids. Germline CDR1 reads MNHNS; CDR2 reads SASEGT. The CDR3 sequence is CASRGTGKGYEQYF. The CDR3 nucleotides are TGTGCCAGCAGAGGGACAGGGAAAGGCTACGAGCAGTACTTC.

The rearrangement links TRBV29-1 to TRBJ2-1; a weak D match, TRBD2 (6 bases). The CDR3 extends over 16 amino acids. Trimming removed 2 bases from V and 2 bases from J, with 16 bases in between. CDR1 is SQVTM, CDR2 ANQGSEA, per germline. The CDR3 DNA is TGCAGCGTTGAAAAGGACGGGAGTATCCCCTACAATGAGCAGTTCTTC. This codes for CSVEKDGSIPYNEQFF.

V is TRBV5-6 and J is TRBJ1-5; tentative D call: TRBD1 (5 bases). CDR3 size: 12 residues. Trimming shortened V by 2 bases and J by 5 bases, and 5 bases separated the two germline ends. Germline assignment: CDR1 SGHDT and CDR2 YYEEEE. The CDR3 DNA is TGTGCCAGCAGCTTAGGGGATCAGCCCCAGCATTTT. Amino acid sequence: CASSLGDQPQHF.

The chain recombines TRBV5-1 with TRBJ2-7; 8 bases agree with TRBD1. Looked up from germline, CDR1 is SGHRS and CDR2 is YFSETQ. This CDR3 has 15 residues. V lost 4 bases to trimming and J lost 7 bases; unmatched junction nucleotides: 13. CDR3 region: CASSPDRGSAYEQYF. CDR3 nucleotide sequence: TGCGCCAGCAGCCCTGACAGGGGCTCAGCGTATGAGCAGTACTTC.

DNA of the CDR3: TGTGCCAGCAGTTTATCTACAGGCTACAATGAGCAGTTCTTC. Amino acids: CASSLSTGYNEQFF. The gene calls are TRBV27 and TRBJ2-1, with D perhaps TRBD1 (5 bases). Germline CDR1 is MNHEY and CDR2 is SMNVEV (reference sequence). V lost 0 bases, J lost 3 bases, and 6 bases lay in between. The CDR3 loop spans 14 amino acids.

The rearrangement uses TRBV28 and TRBJ1-2; D call uncertain. V dropped 7 bases and J dropped 3 bases, with 21 bases sitting between them. The CDR3 is 16 amino acids. Germline loops: CDR1 MDHEN, CDR2 SYDVKM. The CDR3 here is CASTPGGLPRDYGYTF. DNA of the CDR3: TGTGCCAGCACCCCGGGTGGGCTACCCCGGGACTATGGCTACACCTTC.

The CDR3 sequence is CASSPSRGQGGLRGNQPQHF. CDR3 sequence (DNA): TGTGCCAGCAGTCCTTCCCGAGGACAGGGGGGCCTTCGGGGCAATCAGCCCCAGCATTTT. This sequence joins TRBV27 and TRBJ1-5; TRBD1 matches at 10 bases. Unmatched junction bases numbered 18, after V lost 5 bases and J lost 2 bases. The CDR3 loop spans 20 amino acids. The germline V gene has CDR1 MNHEY and CDR2 SMNVEV (reference sequence).

The chain links TRBV7-2 to TRBJ2-2; 7 nucleotides match TRBD1. Per germline, CDR1 SGHTA and CDR2 FQGNSA. Losses at the gene ends were 5 bases for V and 4 bases for J; bases not matched to a gene: 10. The CDR3 is 16 residues long. The chain's CDR3 is CASSPQGPFPTGELFF. In nucleotides, the CDR3 is TGTGCCAGCAGCCCACAGGGGCCCTTCCCCACCGGGGAGCTGTTTTTT.

The V call is TRBV4-1, the J call TRBJ1-2, with D uncertain. Germline loops: CDR1 MGHRA, CDR2 YSYEKL. Trimming removed 1 base from V and 8 bases from J, with 14 bases in between. This CDR3 spans 14 amino acids. The CDR3 sequence: CASSQVGAKKGYTF. Here the CDR3 DNA reads TGCGCCAGCAGCCAAGTCGGCGCGAAGAAGGGCTACACCTTC.

The V and J genes are TRBV4-2 and TRBJ1-2; D perhaps matches TRBD1 (5 bases). V was clipped by 0 bases and J by 2 bases, with 31 bases between them. CDR1 and CDR2 (germline): LGHNA, YNFKEQ. The CDR3 loop spans 22 amino acids. As DNA, the CDR3 is TGTGCCAGCAGCCAAGATGCCGACGATCCCCCCTTTACTATTGACAGCAACTATGGCTACACCTTC. Encoded protein: CASSQDADDPPFTIDSNYGYTF.

This clone was counted a single time. This chain connects TRBV4-1 to TRBJ2-7; D possibly corresponds to TRBD1 (7 bases). This CDR3 has 16 amino acids. Between the trimmed V and J ends, which lost 4 bases and 4 bases, there was a span of 20 bases. Germline V gene data show CDR1 as MGHRA and CDR2 as YSYEKL. This CDR3 reads CASSPGGRLGGYEQYF. CDR3 bases: TGCGCCAGCAGCCCAGGGGGGAGACTGGGGGGATACGAGCAGTACTTC.

The gene calls are TRBV19 and TRBJ1-2; 12 nucleotides match TRBD1. The J segment lost 7 bases and the V segment lost 8 bases, leaving 2 bases of the junction unmatched. The germline gives CDR1 LNHDA, CDR2 SQIVND (reference sequence). The CDR3 totals 12 residues. CDR3 sequence (DNA): TGTGCCAGTGGGACAGGGGGCGTTGGCTACACCTTC. It translates to CASGTGGVGYTF.

There are a few counts of this clone. The chain has TRBV7-6 and TRBJ2-1, with 8 bases matching TRBD2. The CDR3 consists of 13 residues. Germline CDR1 SGHVS, CDR2 FNYEAQ. Germline trimming cut 4 bases from V and 10 bases from J; bases unmatched to any gene: 6. This CDR3 reads CASSSTGTREQFF. Here the CDR3 DNA reads TGTGCCAGCAGCTCGACCGGGACTAGGGAGCAGTTCTTC. Drawing the rest from reference TRBV7-6 and TRBJ2-1, the complete variable domain is GAGVSQSPRYKVTKRGQDVALRCDPISGHVSLYWYRQALGQGPEFLTYFNYEAQQDKSGLPNDRFSAERPEGSISTLTIQRTEQRDSAMYRCASSSTGTREQFFGPGTRLTVL.

V is TRBV5-4 and J is TRBJ1-1, with 8 bases matching TRBD1. V shed 4 bases, J shed 3 bases, and the junction held 2 bases outside the gene matches. CDR1 is SGHNT and CDR2 is YYREEE in the germline V gene (reference sequence). This CDR3 region has 13 residues. The DNA for the CDR3 is TGTGCCAGCAGCGACAGGGGTGACACTGAAGCTTTCTTT. Its translation is CASSDRGDTEAFF.

The chain employs TRBV9 and TRBJ1-2, with D possibly TRBD1 on 6 matching bases. This CDR3 is 16 amino acids long. The V and J ends lost 0 bases and 6 bases respectively, with 18 bases between them. Germline V gene lookup returns CDR1 SGDLS and CDR2 YYNGEE. This chain's CDR3 is CASSVDGTPNVHGYTF. CDR3 bases: TGTGCCAGCAGCGTAGACGGGACACCCAACGTACATGGCTACACCTTC. The variable domain in full, with the rest retrieved from reference TRBV9 and TRBJ1-2, is DSGVTQTPKHLITATGQRVTLRCSPRSGDLSVYWYQQSLDQGLQFLIQYYNGEERAKGNILERFSAQQFPDLHSELNLSSLELGDSALYFCASSVDGTPNVHGYTFGSGTRLTVV.

The V gene is TRBV6-5, the J gene TRBJ1-5, with 9 bases matching TRBD1. The CDR3 is 15 residues long. Trimming removed 6 bases from V and 1 base from J; junction bases left unmatched: 4. Germline V gene sequence: CDR1 MNHEY, CDR2 SVGAGI. CDR3 nucleotides: TGTGCCAGCAGACGAGGACAGGGGAGCAATCAGCCCCAGCATTTT. Translated: CASRRGQGSNQPQHF.

V gene TRBV30 combines with J gene TRBJ1-4; 10 bases fit TRBD1. Germline V lookup: CDR1 GTSNPN, CDR2 SVGIG (reference sequence). With 2 bases clipped from V and 7 bases from J, the junction kept 10 bases outside the gene matches. This CDR3 spans 16 amino acids. For the CDR3, the DNA is TGTGCCTGGAGTTTCTCAGCCGGGACAGGGGCTGAAAAACTGTTTTTT. Translated, it gives CAWSFSAGTGAEKLFF.